Presented here are 19 T cell receptor beta chains from one specimen sequenced in a study of Ad26.COV2.S vaccination and SARS-CoV-2 variants. The data were produced by immunoSEQ multiplex PCR, yet TCRdb's version contains in-frame clones alone and is incomplete. The repertoire holds about 680,000 clones, more than 80% seen once, with approximately 1.5% in the top ten. Treatment indicated: some 20 received Ad26.COV2.S at low or high dose, single or two shots; roughly five received placebo; per-sample allocation not given. Each sample was drawn 63 days after the first injection (of vaccine or placebo). The sample here was peripheral blood, taken in a trial of Ad26.COV2.S vaccine versus placebo. The receptors derive from a person between 18 and 65 years old who received the Ad26.COV2.S COVID-19 vaccine or a placebo.

The CDR3 DNA reads TGTGCCAGCAGCTCCTCGACAGGGGCAGATACGCAGTATTTT. This codes for CASSSSTGADTQYF. The chain recombines TRBV7-3 with TRBJ2-3, with 8 bases aligning to TRBD1. The CDR3 runs 14 residues. The germline V gene has CDR1 SGHTA and CDR2 FQGTGA. The V and J ends lost 4 bases and 4 bases, in that order; junction bases with no gene match: 4.

The chain has TRBV30 and TRBJ1-1; 9 nucleotides match TRBD1. The V segment lost 2 bases and the J segment 1 base; nucleotides outside the gene matches: 8. CDR1 is GTSNPN and CDR2 is SVGIG in the germline V gene (reference sequence). CDR3 length: 16 residues. CDR3 protein: CAWSRGTGLSNTEAFF. DNA of the CDR3: TGTGCCTGGAGTAGGGGGACAGGGCTTTCGAACACTGAAGCTTTCTTT.

This clone appeared a single time. The chain couples TRBV4-3 to TRBJ1-6, with TRBD1 as a possible D gene (5 bases). Looked up from germline, CDR1 is LGHNA and CDR2 is YSLEER. V was clipped by 0 bases and J by 10 bases, with 13 bases between them. This CDR3 spans 15 amino acids. Written as DNA, the CDR3 is TGCGCCAGCAGCCAAGATGTTGGGGCTTGGTCACCCCTCCACTTT. It is translated as CASSQDVGAWSPLHF.

The V call is TRBV9, the J call TRBJ2-1; TRBD1 matches 7 bases. CDR3 length: 14 residues. V trimming: 4 bases; J trimming: 8 bases; junction bases outside the gene matches: 9. CDR1 SGDLS and CDR2 YYNGEE come from the germline V gene. The CDR3 is CASSLRQGEYEQFF. DNA for the CDR3: TGTGCCAGCAGCTTACGACAGGGAGAGTATGAGCAGTTCTTC. Full variable domain (outside the CDR3, taken from reference TRBV9 and TRBJ2-1): DSGVTQTPKHLITATGQRVTLRCSPRSGDLSVYWYQQSLDQGLQFLIQYYNGEERAKGNILERFSAQQFPDLHSELNLSSLELGDSALYFCASSLRQGEYEQFFGPGTRLTVL.

The J gene is TRBJ2-1, the V gene TRBV4-3; no firm D call. The ends were cut back, 8 bases at V and 6 bases at J, with 14 bases in the middle. Looked up from germline, CDR1 is LGHNA and CDR2 is YSLEER. The CDR3 runs 13 residues. CDR3: CASGRSGSNEQFF. For the CDR3, the DNA is TGCGCCAGCGGACGTTCGGGCTCCAATGAGCAGTTCTTC.

The chain joins TRBV5-1 to TRBJ1-1, with TRBD1 matching 7 bases. The trim removed 3 bases at V and 2 bases at J, leaving 7 bases unmatched. Germline CDR1 is SGHRS and CDR2 is YFSETQ. The CDR3 runs to 15 residues. The DNA of the CDR3 is TGCGCCAGCAGCTCCGACAGGGCGGGAAACACTGAAGCTTTCTTT. This encodes CASSSDRAGNTEAFF.

The chain has TRBV27 and TRBJ1-1; D unresolved. Germline values: CDR1 MNHEY, CDR2 SMNVEV (reference sequence). The CDR3 extends over 14 amino acids. Trimming shortened V by 5 bases and J by 4 bases, and 14 bases separated the two germline ends. The CDR3 region is CASSTFLGSTEAFF. CDR3 nucleotides: TGTGCCAGCAGTACTTTTCTGGGGAGCACTGAAGCTTTCTTT.

V usage is TRBV24-1 and J usage is TRBJ2-2; possible D gene TRBD1, 6 bases. V lost 4 bases, J lost 7 bases, and 18 bases lay in between. Germline-derived CDR1 and CDR2 are KGHDR and SFDVKD. The CDR3 spans 16 residues. CDR3 region: CATSEAGTLGRGELFF. CDR3 in DNA: TGTGCCACCAGTGAAGCCGGGACACTAGGTCGCGGGGAGCTGTTTTTT.

The J gene is TRBJ1-2, the V gene TRBV13; D is unresolved. The CDR3 contains 12 residues. The germline CDR1 and CDR2 sequences are PRHDT and FYEKMQ (reference sequence). V was trimmed by 1 base and J by 5 bases, leaving 5 bases between them. CDR3 loop: CASSLVRYGYTF. For the CDR3, the DNA is TGTGCCAGCAGCTTAGTCCGTTATGGCTACACCTTC.

The chain couples TRBV7-6 to TRBJ2-7; TRBD1 aligns across 9 bases. Trimming removed 5 bases from V and 0 bases from J; junction bases left unmatched: 5. There are 15 residues in the CDR3. CDR1 and CDR2 (germline): SGHVS, FNYEAQ. The CDR3 DNA reads as TGTGCCAGCAGCCCCGGGACAGGGTCCTCCTACGAGCAGTACTTC. Its translation is CASSPGTGSSYEQYF.

V and J are TRBV19 and TRBJ1-3; D is undetermined. Germline V gene data show CDR1 as LNHDA and CDR2 as SQIVND (reference sequence). The CDR3 length is 13 residues. The germline V and J ends were trimmed by 7 bases and 0 bases, with 7 bases remaining between them. The CDR3 DNA reads TGTGCCAGTAAGATCCCCTCTGGAAACACCATATATTTT. Its protein product is CASKIPSGNTIYF.

A word on this clone: The same CDR3 can be traced to other DNA sequences in this sample. The chain recombines TRBV6-5 with TRBJ1-1, with D perhaps matching TRBD1 (5 bases). This CDR3 comprises 11 residues. Deletions cut 6 bases from V and 7 bases from J, with 9 bases between. Germline V gene data show CDR1 as MNHEY and CDR2 as SVGAGI. CDR3 bases: TGTGCCAGCAGAAGCCAGGGTGAAGCTTTCTTT. Protein: CASRSQGEAFF.

CDR3 protein: CASSPGDRVNTGELFF. In DNA form, the CDR3 reads TGTGCCAGCAGCCCAGGGGACAGGGTGAACACCGGGGAGCTGTTTTTT. The chain links TRBV11-3 to TRBJ2-2; TRBD1 aligns across 9 bases. Germline V CDR1 and CDR2: SGHNT, YENEEA. V lost 5 bases, J lost 1 base, and 5 bases stayed unmatched. The CDR3 runs to 16 residues.

The chain carries TRBV7-2 and TRBJ2-7; 8 nucleotides align to TRBD2. CDR1 and CDR2 (germline): SGHTA, FQGNSA. This CDR3 spans 16 amino acids. V shed 2 bases and J 2 bases; nucleotides not matched to a gene: 8. The CDR3 here is CASSLNIAGLAYEQYF. DNA for the CDR3: TGTGCCAGCAGCTTAAATATAGCGGGGCTAGCCTACGAGCAGTACTTC.

This chain links TRBV5-5 with TRBJ2-7; 11 nucleotides align to TRBD2. This CDR3 spans 15 amino acids. CDR1 and CDR2 from the germline V gene are SGHKS and YYEKEE (reference sequence). The V and J ends lost 4 bases and 6 bases, in that order; junction bases with no gene match: 9. The CDR3 nucleotides are TGTGCCAGCAGCCCCGTAGCGGGGGGGTCAGTCGAGCAGTACTTC. Residues: CASSPVAGGSVEQYF.

The rearrangement joins TRBV5-1 to TRBJ2-7, with D uncertain. Deletions cut 4 bases from V and 6 bases from J, with 23 bases between. The CDR3 runs to 16 residues. Germline V gene sequence: CDR1 SGHRS, CDR2 YFSETQ. The CDR3, as DNA: TGCGCCAGCAGCCCCACCGCACAGATTGACACCGCCGAGCAGTACTTC. It yields the protein CASSPTAQIDTAEQYF.

The chain has TRBV19 and TRBJ1-1; 8 bases are a match to TRBD1. Germline V CDR1 and CDR2: LNHDA, SQIVND (reference sequence). Trimming removed 3 bases from V and 1 base from J; junction bases left unmatched: 4. The CDR3 length is 15 residues. The CDR3 region has the DNA TGTGCCAGTAGTATCCCGGGACAGGCGAACACTGAAGCTTTCTTT. It encodes CASSIPGQANTEAFF.

V gene TRBV5-4 combines with J gene TRBJ2-3, with 11 bases identical to TRBD2. This CDR3 has 14 amino acids. The V gene's germline CDR1 is SGHNT and CDR2 YYREEE (reference sequence). The V segment lost 10 bases and the J segment 5 bases; nucleotides outside the gene matches: 9. The CDR3 is CAGSLAGVGDTQYF. The DNA of the CDR3 is TGTGCCGGGTCACTAGCGGGAGTGGGAGATACGCAGTATTTT. The whole variable domain, filled in from reference TRBV5-4 and TRBJ2-3, reads ETGVTQSPTHLIKTRGQQVTLRCSSQSGHNTVSWYQQALGQGPQFIFQYYREEENGRGNFPPRFSGLQFPNYSSELNVNALELDDSALYLCAGSLAGVGDTQYFGPGTRLTVL.

The chain couples TRBV24-1 to TRBJ2-2; 8 nucleotides line up with TRBD1. The germline V gene has CDR1 KGHDR and CDR2 SFDVKD. After removal of 3 bases from V and 3 bases from J, the junction contained 17 bases not matched to a gene. This CDR3 is 20 amino acids long. CDR3 protein: CATSDPASRDRTLDTGELFF. CDR3 nucleotide sequence: TGTGCCACCAGTGATCCGGCGTCCCGGGACAGGACCCTGGACACCGGGGAGCTGTTTTTT.